This TCR beta chain was identified during a study of response to subunit inactivated influenza vaccine (dated by TCRdb to the late 2010s). Regarding the research as a whole: To follow how T cells responded to a trivalent subunit inactivated influenza vaccine, the researchers relied on deep quantitative profiling of the T cell receptor repertoire. Points the paper makes about the study in general: According to the authors, only a limited number of new T cells may be recruited by each seasonal influenza vaccination.

The table lists this clonotype with many counts. What antigen it recognizes has not been identified. No base quality values were provided; no much bigger clone lies one nucleotide off. The germline V gene supplies CDR1 LGHNA and CDR2 YNFKEQ. V is shortened by 9 bases, J by 1 base, and the region joining them spans 12 bases. From cysteine to phenylalanine, the CDR3 is 14 amino acids long. The retained sequence is limited to the CDR3, 42 bases, with the frame set at the first base. Library construction relied on RT-PCR. Sequencing relied on an Illumina HiSeq 2500. TCRdb reanalyzed the raw reads on its own, using fastp at Q25 for trimming and MiXCR for clone calling, and kept in-frame beta chains. Each entry merges the rows of one CDR3 protein and shows their most common DNA and genes. The sample table shows 170,000 or so distinct CDR3 sequences, and around 10% are seen once. The top ten constitute about 40% of the sample.

The specimen was CD8+ T cells sorted from PBMCs, collected roughly 24 months after vaccination. The source of this sequence is a man aged 50-75 years who received an inactivated influenza vaccine. Donor details come from another sample of the same person, matched by shared clones. The chain was built from TRBV4-2 and TRBJ2-2, with the D segment identity uncertain. The CDR3 is CASGVTLNTGELFF. The DNA sequence follows: TGTGCCAGTGGAGTGACCCTGAACACCGGGGAGCTGTTTTTT.